This T cell receptor beta chain stems from a study of beta chain features in type 1 diabetes. All of the isolated RNA was reverse transcribed, so expressed TCRB transcripts were sequenced. Sequenced by immunoSEQ multiplex PCR; TCRdb stores in-frame clones only, minus some. The sample has around 130,000 clones, roughly 10% seen once. Study-wide points: The study found moderately but significantly shorter TCRB CDR3s in all four CD4+ subsets of Type 1 diabetes patients.

Germline CDR1 LGHNA, CDR2 YNFKEQ. The CDR3 covers 15 residues. V lost 0 bases, J lost 5 bases, and 12 bases lay in between. Remarks on this clone: Its antigen is not identified.

The chain employs TRBV4-2 and TRBJ2-3; maybe TRBD2 (5 bases). Sequencing was done on a sample of central memory CD4+ T cells from blood. This clonotype was sampled from a man aged 25 to 40 with type 1 diabetes. CDR3 protein: CASSQDPTNLDTQYF. CDR3 coding DNA: TGTGCCAGCAGCCAAGACCCGACTAACTTAGATACGCAGTATTTT.